The 8 T cell receptor beta chains presented below share a single source sample, sequenced in a study of long-term antiretroviral therapy in people with HIV. Version v3.0 of the immunoSEQ assay ran at survey level. Clones were sequenced by immunoSEQ multiplex PCR, and TCRdb holds only the in-frame ones, with some missing. There are some 20,000 clones in the sample; approximately 82% occur only once, and about 11% lies in the top ten. The specimen was unsorted PBMCs, collected 2.4 years after starting antiretroviral therapy. These receptors were collected from a man in his forties with HIV.

V and J are TRBV15 and TRBJ2-7; D call uncertain. This CDR3 region has 13 residues. Germline CDR1 is LNHNV and CDR2 is YYDKDF (reference sequence). Trimming took off 0 bases at V and 5 bases at J, with 8 bases between the two ends. CDR3 residues: CATSRDRRNEQYF. CDR3 bases: TGTGCCACCAGCAGAGATCGACGTAACGAGCAGTACTTC.

The chain links TRBV6-4 to TRBJ1-5; possible D gene TRBD1, 5 bases. The CDR3 length is 14 residues. Trimming took off 5 bases at V and 3 bases at J, with 11 bases between the two ends. Germline V gives CDR1 MRHNA, CDR2 SNTAGT. For the CDR3, the DNA is TGTGCCAGCAGTAAAGACAGTTACAATCAGCCCCAGCATTTT. As protein: CASSKDSYNQPQHF.

V is TRBV19 and J is TRBJ1-4; D gene ambiguous. The CDR3 spans 14 residues. Trimming took 4 bases from V and 4 from J, leaving 10 bases between them. Germline assignment: CDR1 LNHDA and CDR2 SQIVND (reference sequence). The CDR3 sequence: CASSNAGLNEKLFF. In nucleotides, the CDR3 is TGTGCCAGTAGTAACGCAGGCCTTAATGAAAAACTGTTTTTT.

This chain joins TRBV19 and TRBJ2-5; D might be TRBD1 or TRBD2, each matching 6 bases. V gave up 7 bases and J gave up 0 bases, with 15 bases separating them. Germline loops: CDR1 LNHDA, CDR2 SQIVND (reference sequence). The CDR3 covers 15 residues. The chain's CDR3 is CASMLGGSNQETQYF. DNA for the CDR3: TGTGCCAGTATGCTAGGGGGGTCGAACCAAGAGACCCAGTACTTC.

The chain couples TRBV5-6 to TRBJ2-2; 10 bases line up with TRBD2. The germline CDR1 and CDR2 sequences are SGHDT and YYEEEE. This CDR3 has 16 amino acids. V trimming: 3 bases; J trimming: 4 bases; junction bases outside the gene matches: 6. This chain's CDR3 is CASSSLQRGGTGELFF. DNA for the CDR3: TGTGCCAGCAGCTCTCTACAGCGGGGGGGCACCGGGGAGCTGTTTTTT.

The rearrangement uses TRBV18 and TRBJ2-7; D is undetermined. The CDR3 is 14 amino acids. CDR1 and CDR2 from the germline V gene are KGHSH and LQKENI. Trimming removed 2 bases from V and 1 base from J, with 9 bases in between. This chain's CDR3 is CASSPRTISYEQYF. The CDR3 DNA reads TGTGCCAGCTCACCAAGGACCATTTCCTACGAGCAGTACTTC.

The gene calls are TRBV9 and TRBJ1-2; D remains ambiguous. Germline V gene data show CDR1 as SGDLS and CDR2 as YYNGEE. The ends were cut back, 0 bases at V and 2 bases at J, with 14 bases in the middle. The CDR3 runs 16 residues. The DNA for the CDR3 is TGTGCCAGCAGCGTAGCTTGGTCGGGATTGAACTATGGCTACACCTTC. Translation gives CASSVAWSGLNYGYTF.

The J gene is TRBJ2-2, the V gene TRBV11-3; 10 bases fit TRBD1. Germline assignment: CDR1 SGHNT and CDR2 YENEEA. The CDR3 sequence is 16 residues long. J lost 4 bases, V lost 4 bases, and 6 bases had no gene match. CDR3 nucleotide sequence: TGTGCCAGCAGCTCCAGGACAGGGGGGATCACCGGGGAGCTGTTTTTT. Translated, it gives CASSSRTGGITGELFF.